This T cell receptor (beta chain) was sequenced in a study of cytomegalovirus exposure and HLA in healthy donors. Study-wide findings and caveats: In a later analysis, at a false discovery rate of 0.05, 16,951 TCR beta sequences were associated with HLA alleles. Earlier findings revealed that most TCR beta V segments proved productive either about 87% or about 30% of the time. TCR beta chains numbering more than 150 were designated cytomegalovirus-associated.

On this clone: Its cognate antigen is unknown.

The PCR contained 60 Vbeta and 13 Jbeta primers. Method: immunoSEQ multiplex PCR; TCRdb's copy keeps in-frame clones and lacks some. This sample carries approximately 140,000 clones, roughly 79% of them seen once, and the ten largest clones take 6.5% to 8%. Input material: PBMCs. The source is a woman aged 40 to 50 in good health and CMV-seropositive.

DNA of the CDR3: TGTGCCAGCAGCAAGAGACTAGCGGGGGGGGCAGATACGCAGTATTTT. Protein product: CASSKRLAGGADTQYF. The rearrangement links TRBV9 to TRBJ2-3; the match to TRBD2 covers 14 bases. This CDR3 region has 16 residues. CDR1 is SGDLS and CDR2 is YYNGEE in the germline V gene. J lost 4 bases, V lost 4 bases, and 5 bases had no gene match.